The text below deals with one TCR beta chain. Its antigen remains unidentified. This record comes from a study of beta chain features in type 1 diabetes. The wider study: Age, gender and cell yields were alike across patients and healthy donors.

The entirety of the isolated RNA underwent reverse transcription, so expressed TCRB transcripts were sequenced. Only in-frame clones appear in the TCRdb table, and some are missing; sequencing was by immunoSEQ multiplex PCR. In the table there are hundreds of thousands of clones, around 28% of which are singletons. Broader study findings: PCR may have favored shorter templates equally in patients and controls. Compared to healthy donors, patients appeared to have naive, central memory and Treg TCRB repertoires that were more alike.

The material sequenced was naive CD4+ T cells from blood. The clonotype originates from a man aged 18 to 30 in good health.

Here the CDR3 reads CSATRLAGGPNEQFF. CDR3 in DNA: TGCAGCGCCACTCGACTAGCGGGAGGGCCCAATGAGCAGTTCTTC. The V call is TRBV29-1, the J call TRBJ2-1, with 14 bases identical to TRBD2. This CDR3 has 15 residues. The V gene's germline CDR1 is SQVTM and CDR2 ANQGSEA. The junction had 8 bases not matched to a gene; V was cut back by 7 bases and J by 6 bases.